This T cell receptor (beta chain) derives from a study of neurological immune-mediated disorders. Points from the study as a whole: The study found no CDR3 amino acid sequences shared by expanded clones across subjects, suggesting private repertoires in all groups. For the multiple sclerosis repertoire cluster, an association with any clinical or MRI feature was absent. Falling below healthy controls, multiple sclerosis showed the least TCR clonal expansion, while HTLV-1-associated myelopathy showed the most.

Source material was 2 million unsorted PBMCs, stored at -80 °C in RNAlater. Many counts were recorded for this clonotype. Its target is not known. TCRdb itself ran the 5' RACE reads through MiXCR, one entry per CDR3 protein. The data contain under 80,000 distinct CDR3 sequences, roughly 5.5% of them singletons. The CDR3 runs 15 residues. Germline V lookup: CDR1 MGHRA, CDR2 YSYEKL. The V end was cut by 4 bases, the J end by 4 bases, with 16 bases between. V and J are TRBV4-1 and TRBJ1-2; no firm D call. Sequencing was done on a sample of PBMCs. This clonotype originated in a woman under 40 with multiple sclerosis. This CDR3 is CASSPTTLASYGYTF. The CDR3 DNA sequence: TGCGCCAGCAGCCCAACAACATTGGCGTCCTATGGCTACACCTTC.